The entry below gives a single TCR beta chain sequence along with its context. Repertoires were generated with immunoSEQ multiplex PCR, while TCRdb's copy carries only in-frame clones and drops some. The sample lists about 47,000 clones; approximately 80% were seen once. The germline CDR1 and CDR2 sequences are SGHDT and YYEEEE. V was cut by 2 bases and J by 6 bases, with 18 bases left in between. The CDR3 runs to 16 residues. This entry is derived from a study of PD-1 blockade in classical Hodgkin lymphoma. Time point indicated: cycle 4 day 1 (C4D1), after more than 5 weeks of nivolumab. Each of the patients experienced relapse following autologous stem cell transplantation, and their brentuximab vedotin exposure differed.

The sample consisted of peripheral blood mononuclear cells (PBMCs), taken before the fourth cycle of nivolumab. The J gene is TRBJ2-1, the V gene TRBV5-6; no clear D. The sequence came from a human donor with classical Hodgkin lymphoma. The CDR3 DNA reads TGTGCCAGCAGCTTTCCCGTGATCTCTTATGGCAATGAGCAGTTCTTC. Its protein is CASSFPVISYGNEQFF. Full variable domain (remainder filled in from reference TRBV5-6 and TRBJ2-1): DAGVTQSPTHLIKTRGQQVTLRCSPKSGHDTVSWYQQALGQGPQFIFQYYEEEERQRGNFPDRFSGHQFPNYSSELNVNALLLGDSALYLCASSFPVISYGNEQFFGPGTRLTVL.